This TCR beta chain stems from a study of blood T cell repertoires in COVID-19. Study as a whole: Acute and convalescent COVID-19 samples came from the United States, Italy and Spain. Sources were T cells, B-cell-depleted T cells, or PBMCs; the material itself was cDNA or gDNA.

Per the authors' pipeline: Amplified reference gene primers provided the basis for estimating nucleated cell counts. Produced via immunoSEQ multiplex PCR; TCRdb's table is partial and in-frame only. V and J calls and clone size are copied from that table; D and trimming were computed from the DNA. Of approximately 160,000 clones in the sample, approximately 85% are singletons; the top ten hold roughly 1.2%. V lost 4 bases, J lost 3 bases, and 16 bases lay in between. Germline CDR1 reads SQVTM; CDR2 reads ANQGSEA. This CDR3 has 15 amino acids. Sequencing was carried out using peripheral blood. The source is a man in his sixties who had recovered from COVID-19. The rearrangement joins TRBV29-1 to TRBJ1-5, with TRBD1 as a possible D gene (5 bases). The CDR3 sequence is CSVAFLGTPNQPQHF. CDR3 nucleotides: TGCAGCGTTGCTTTTCTGGGGACTCCCAATCAGCCCCAGCATTTT.